These 14 T cell receptor beta chains were all obtained from the same sample, sequenced in a study of blood T cell repertoires in COVID-19. Repertoires were generated with immunoSEQ multiplex PCR, while TCRdb's copy carries only in-frame clones and drops some. The table records 200,000 to 300,000 clones, approximately 85% of them present only once. The sample comprised peripheral blood. Every receptor here comes from a human donor in a cohort sampled during active COVID-19.

The chain links TRBV19 to TRBJ1-2; 9 nucleotides line up with TRBD1. Germline assignment: CDR1 LNHDA and CDR2 SQIVND (reference sequence). The CDR3 spans 13 residues. V lost 9 bases to trimming and J lost 6 bases; unmatched junction nucleotides: 8. The CDR3 reads CASSLGQGDGYTF. In DNA, the CDR3 is TGTGCCAGCAGCCTGGGACAGGGAGATGGCTACACCTTC.

This rearrangement joins TRBV19 to TRBJ2-1, with 8 nucleotides matching TRBD2. The V segment lost 5 bases and the J segment 9 bases; nucleotides outside the gene matches: 6. Germline CDR1 LNHDA, CDR2 SQIVND (reference sequence). CDR3 length equals 13 residues. For the CDR3, the DNA is TGTGCCAGTAGTTCTAGGGCGGGGGGTGAGCAGTTCTTC. This gives the protein CASSSRAGGEQFF. The full variable domain, with the rest looked up from reference TRBV19 and TRBJ2-1, is DGGITQSPKYLFRKEGQNVTLSCEQNLNHDAMYWYRQDPGQGLRLIYYSQIVNDFQKGDIAEGYSVSREKKESFPLTVTSAQKNPTAFYLCASSSRAGGEQFFGPGTRLTVL.

With respect to this clone: One end of the junction varies from germline; a read error may be responsible. This rearrangement joins TRBV13 to TRBJ1-1, with D possibly TRBD1 on 6 matching bases. Germline V gene lookup returns CDR1 PRHDT and CDR2 FYEKMQ (reference sequence). The CDR3 is 15 residues long. CDR3 DNA: TGTGCCAGCAGCTTACAACAGGGTAGAAACACCGAAGCTTTCTTT. Its translation is CASSLQQGRNTEAFF.

J is TRBJ2-1 and V is TRBV9, with 11 bases fitting TRBD2. Germline trimming cut 0 bases from V and 6 bases from J; bases unmatched to any gene: 8. The CDR3 is made up of 17 amino acids. Per the germline V gene, CDR1 is SGDLS and CDR2 is YYNGEE. The CDR3 spells CASSVERNSGRANEQFF. CDR3 sequence (DNA): TGTGCCAGCAGCGTAGAAAGGAATAGCGGGAGGGCCAATGAGCAGTTCTTC.

The rearrangement joins TRBV7-9 to TRBJ1-1; D not certain. Per the germline V gene, CDR1 is SEHNR and CDR2 is FQNEAQ (reference sequence). This CDR3 region has 11 residues. V was clipped by 1 base and J by 11 bases, with 8 bases between them. CDR3: CASSLVEEAFF. In DNA, the CDR3 is TGTGCCAGCAGCTTAGTTGAGGAGGCTTTCTTT.

This chain connects TRBV7-2 to TRBJ2-7, with D possibly matching TRBD2 (6 bases). V dropped 1 base and J dropped 4 bases, with 14 bases sitting between them. Germline CDR1 and CDR2: SGHTA and FQGNSA. CDR3 length: 15 residues. The CDR3, as DNA: TGTGCCAGCAGCTTAGGGAGTAGCGGATTATACGAGCAGTACTTC. This gives the protein CASSLGSSGLYEQYF.

This chain joins TRBV19 and TRBJ1-1, with D maybe TRBD1 (5 bases). The germline gives CDR1 LNHDA, CDR2 SQIVND (reference sequence). The V end was cut by 4 bases, the J end by 3 bases, with 15 bases between. The CDR3 is 15 residues long. The CDR3 here is CASSSLTVLYTEAFF. DNA for the CDR3: TGTGCCAGTAGTAGCCTGACAGTACTTTACACTGAAGCTTTCTTT.

This rearrangement joins TRBV4-3 to TRBJ1-5, with D possibly matching TRBD1 (6 bases). From germline, CDR1 is LGHNA and CDR2 YSLEER. The CDR3 runs to 13 residues. The V gene lost 3 bases and the J gene lost 4 bases, with 7 bases spanning the gap. This CDR3 reads CASSHDRNQPQHF. The CDR3 DNA sequence: TGCGCCAGCAGCCACGACAGGAATCAGCCCCAGCATTTT.

The chain couples TRBV27 to TRBJ1-2, with D uncertain. This CDR3 has 11 residues. V gave up 4 bases and J gave up 8 bases, with 8 bases separating them. Per the germline V gene, CDR1 is MNHEY and CDR2 is SMNVEV (reference sequence). CDR3 amino acids: CASSSGAGYTF. The CDR3 coding sequence is TGTGCCAGCAGTTCGGGTGCGGGCTACACCTTC.

This clone was counted ten times or more. This chain connects TRBV27 to TRBJ1-1; no firm D call. Germline values: CDR1 MNHEY, CDR2 SMNVEV (reference sequence). Trimming removed 4 bases from V and 1 base from J, with 10 bases in between. CDR3 length equals 14 residues. The CDR3: CASSWRGRNTEAFF. The CDR3 nucleotides are TGTGCCAGCAGTTGGCGGGGAAGGAACACTGAAGCTTTCTTT.

This chain connects TRBV11-3 to TRBJ1-1; D remains unclear. Germline CDR1 is SGHNT and CDR2 is YENEEA. The CDR3 extends over 13 amino acids. Trimming stripped 3 bases from V and 11 bases from J, with 16 bases between. As DNA, the CDR3 is TGTGCCAGCAGCTTGGGTCCCGGGTCCACGGCTTTCTTT. Protein: CASSLGPGSTAFF.

The chain uses TRBV10-3 and TRBJ2-3; 7 bases are shared with TRBD2. V lost 0 bases to trimming and J lost 2 bases; unmatched junction nucleotides: 8. There are 17 residues in the CDR3. The germline gives CDR1 ENHRY, CDR2 SYGVKD. The CDR3 bases are TGTGCCATCAGTGAGTCGGTAGCTAGCGGAGCCACAGATACGCAGTATTTT. Translating gives CAISESVASGATDTQYF.

This chain joins TRBV5-5 and TRBJ1-5, with 8 bases fitting TRBD1. The J segment lost 4 bases and the V segment lost 5 bases, leaving 11 bases of the junction unmatched. Germline loops: CDR1 SGHKS, CDR2 YYEKEE (reference sequence). This CDR3 is built from 16 residues. As DNA, the CDR3 is TGTGCCAGCAGTCATACCGGGACAGGCTTGAATCAGCCCCAGCATTTT. Protein sequence: CASSHTGTGLNQPQHF.

This chain uses TRBV7-9 with TRBJ2-3; TRBD1 is a possible D gene (6 bases). In germline, CDR1 is SEHNR, CDR2 FQNEAQ (reference sequence). The CDR3 extends over 15 amino acids. With 5 bases removed from V and 0 bases from J, the gap between germline ends came to 12 bases. CDR3 in DNA: TGTGCCAGCAGCGCCGTTGGACAGAGCACAGATACGCAGTATTTT. Encoded protein: CASSAVGQSTDTQYF.